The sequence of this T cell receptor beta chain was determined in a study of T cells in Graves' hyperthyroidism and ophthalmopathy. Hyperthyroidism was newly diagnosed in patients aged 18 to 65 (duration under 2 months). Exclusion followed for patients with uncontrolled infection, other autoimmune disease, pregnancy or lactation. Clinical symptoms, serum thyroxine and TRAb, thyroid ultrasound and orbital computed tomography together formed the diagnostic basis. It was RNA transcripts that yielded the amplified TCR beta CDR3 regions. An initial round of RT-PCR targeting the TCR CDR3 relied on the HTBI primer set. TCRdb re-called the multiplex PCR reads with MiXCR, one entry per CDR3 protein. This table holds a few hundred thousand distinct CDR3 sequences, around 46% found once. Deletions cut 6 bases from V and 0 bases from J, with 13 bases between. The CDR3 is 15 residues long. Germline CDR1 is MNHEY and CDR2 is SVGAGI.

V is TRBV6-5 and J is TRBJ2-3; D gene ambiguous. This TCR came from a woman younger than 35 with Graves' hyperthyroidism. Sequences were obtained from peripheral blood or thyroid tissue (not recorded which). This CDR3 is CASSPLRVSTDTQYF. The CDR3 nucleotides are TGTGCCAGCAGCCCCTTGAGAGTTAGCACAGATACGCAGTATTTT.